This T cell receptor (beta chain) was identified during a study of blood T cell repertoires in COVID-19. V was trimmed by 3 bases and J by 0 bases, leaving 12 bases between them. Germline CDR1 reads WNHNN; CDR2 reads SYGVQD (reference sequence). CDR3 length: 16 residues. The table came from immunoSEQ multiplex PCR; TCRdb's copy has only in-frame clones and leaves some out. The sample contains about 240,000 clones, 86% of which appear only once. The specimen was peripheral blood. The source of this sequence is a man at least 80 years old with acute or convalescent COVID-19. This chain joins TRBV10-1 and TRBJ1-3; tentative D call: TRBD1 (6 bases). The CDR3 loop is CASSDDRLISGNTIYF. In DNA, the CDR3 is TGCGCCAGCAGTGATGACAGGCTAATCTCTGGAAACACCATATATTTT.